Below, 16 T cell receptor beta chains from the same sample are listed, as sequenced in a study of metastatic and nonmetastatic thyroid tumors. None of the patients had undergone any treatment ahead of thyroid surgery. TCRdb re-processed the PCR reads through MiXCR. The table has tens of thousands of clones, 25% to 35% seen once. The sequenced sample was blood. Every receptor here comes from a male donor with papillary thyroid cancer or a benign thyroid nodule (not recorded which). Some clones in this sample may be carry-over from other donors' samples.

At least ten counts were recorded for this clone. The CDR3 is CATSPGQGTASGYTF. The CDR3 nucleotides are TGTGCCACCAGCCCCGGACAGGGAACCGCGAGCGGCTACACCTTC. The genes are TRBV15 and TRBJ1-2; TRBD1 agrees at 8 bases. CDR1 is LNHNV, CDR2 YYDKDF, per germline (reference sequence). Trimming removed 5 bases from V and 8 bases from J; junction bases left unmatched: 13. The CDR3 has 15 residues.

This clone appeared many times. This chain uses TRBV2 with TRBJ2-1, with 11 bases identical to TRBD2. Trimming took 4 bases from V and 4 from J; bases not matched to a gene: 12. The germline gives CDR1 SNHLY, CDR2 FYNNEI. The CDR3 has 18 amino acids. The CDR3 region is CASSGDAPGTSGYNEQFF. As DNA, the CDR3 is TGTGCCAGCAGTGGGGACGCCCCCGGGACTAGCGGTTACAATGAGCAGTTCTTC.

This clone appeared many times. Other nucleotide sequences in the sample specify the same CDR3. The chain uses TRBV28 and TRBJ1-5; the D gene is possibly TRBD1 (5 bases). Germline lookup yields CDR1 MDHEN and CDR2 SYDVKM. Trimming pared 4 bases from V and 6 bases from J, leaving 19 bases between. This CDR3 spans 16 amino acids. The CDR3 reads CASSSPQGGESQPQHF. CDR3 in DNA: TGTGCCAGCAGTTCCCCCCAGGGTGGGGAGAGTCAGCCCCAGCATTTT.

This clone was found many times. The chain joins TRBV28 to TRBJ2-5; D unclear. The CDR3 runs to 14 residues. The germline gives CDR1 MDHEN, CDR2 SYDVKM. Deletions cut 6 bases from V and 5 bases from J, with 16 bases between. The DNA of the CDR3 is TGTGCCAGCAGCCAAGACGGGCGGTGGGAGACCCAGTACTTC. The encoded protein is CASSQDGRWETQYF.

By share, this clone ranks as medium-sized. The CDR3 DNA follows: TGCAGTGCTAGTTCCCCCCCGGCCTACGAGCAGTACTTC. This codes for CSASSPPAYEQYF. The chain links TRBV20-1 to TRBJ2-7; D gene unclear. This CDR3 is 13 amino acids long. V was cut by 3 bases and J by 2 bases, with 11 bases left in between. Germline CDR1 is DFQATT and CDR2 is SNEGSKA (reference sequence).

This chain links TRBV5-1 with TRBJ2-5, with D perhaps TRBD1 or TRBD2 (5 bases each). V was pared by 8 bases and J by 4 bases, with 18 bases between. The CDR3 extends over 14 amino acids. Germline lookup yields CDR1 SGHRS and CDR2 YFSETQ. The CDR3 loop reads CARRQWGFRETQYF. The CDR3 DNA reads as TGCGCCAGAAGACAATGGGGGTTTAGAGAGACCCAGTACTTC.

This clone is large in the sample. The rearrangement joins TRBV11-3 to TRBJ2-1, with D tentatively TRBD1 or TRBD2 (5 bases each). The CDR3 consists of 15 residues. The V gene lost 1 base and the J gene lost 2 bases, with 9 bases spanning the gap. CDR1 and CDR2 (germline): SGHNT, YENEEA. The CDR3 sequence: CASSLAGSPYNEQFF. Here the CDR3 DNA reads TGTGCCAGCAGCTTAGCAGGGAGCCCCTACAATGAGCAGTTCTTC.

In this sample, this clone turned up many times. The genes are TRBV27 and TRBJ1-5; no clear D. The germline V gene encodes CDR1 MNHEY and CDR2 SMNVEV (reference sequence). V lost 5 bases and J lost 8, with 13 bases in between. The CDR3 runs to 13 residues. The CDR3 region is CASSTGWSEPQHF. The CDR3 coding sequence is TGTGCCAGCAGTACCGGGTGGAGTGAGCCCCAGCATTTT.

In its sample, this clone is medium-sized. The genes are TRBV27 and TRBJ1-6; D ambiguous. V was clipped by 5 bases and J by 8 bases, with 16 bases between them. Germline assignment: CDR1 MNHEY and CDR2 SMNVEV (reference sequence). The CDR3 is 15 amino acids. CDR3 sequence (DNA): TGTGCCAGCAGTAGGCAAGGACGGTGGGATTCACCCCTCCACTTT. Translation: CASSRQGRWDSPLHF.

Many counts were recorded for this clone. This chain connects TRBV7-3 to TRBJ2-5; 10 bases match TRBD1. Trimming at V came to 3 bases and at J to 5 bases, leaving 6 bases not matched to a gene. The CDR3 has 15 residues. Looked up from germline, CDR1 is SGHTA and CDR2 is FQGTGA. The CDR3 loop is CASSLTGGAGETQYF. The DNA of the CDR3 is TGTGCCAGCAGCTTGACAGGGGGCGCGGGGGAGACCCAGTACTTC.

The chain links TRBV12-3 or TRBV12-4 to TRBJ2-5; D possibly matches TRBD1 or TRBD2 (5 bases each). The CDR3 covers 15 residues. The V and J ends lost 6 bases and 4 bases respectively, with 18 bases between them. The CDR3 spells CASSPWGSFGETQYF. The CDR3 DNA sequence: TGTGCCAGCAGCCCGTGGGGGTCTTTTGGAGAGACCCAGTACTTC.

This clone has ten or more counts. V and J are TRBV2 and TRBJ2-2; D unresolved. Deletions cut 6 bases from V and 6 bases from J, with 8 bases between. Germline V gives CDR1 SNHLY, CDR2 FYNNEI. CDR3 length: 12 residues. CDR3 loop: CASRKDPGELFF. The DNA for the CDR3 is TGTGCCAGCAGGAAGGATCCCGGGGAGCTGTTTTTT.

The chain combines TRBV2 with TRBJ1-2; D gene ambiguous. The CDR3 runs 19 residues. The germline gives CDR1 SNHLY, CDR2 FYNNEI. The V end was cut by 2 bases, the J end by 4 bases, with 26 bases between. The CDR3 nucleotides are TGTGCCAGCAGTGAAACACCCGGGATTAACTCTCTTCAATTCTATGGCTACACCTTC. Protein sequence: CASSETPGINSLQFYGYTF.

The chain uses TRBV7-8 and TRBJ2-3; perhaps D is TRBD1 or TRBD2 (5 bases each). Germline CDR1 and CDR2: SGHVS and FQNEAQ. Between the trimmed V and J ends, which lost 3 bases and 4 bases, there was a span of 11 bases. The CDR3 contains 14 residues. The CDR3 nucleotides are TGTGCCAGCAGCTTCCGGGGACCAGCAGATACGCAGTATTTT. Its protein is CASSFRGPADTQYF.

The table lists this clone with a few counts. At one end the junction does not follow the germline gene, possibly because of a read error. The chain carries TRBV6-2 or TRBV6-3 and TRBJ1-5; D perhaps matches TRBD1 (5 bases). The germline V gene encodes CDR1 MNHEY and CDR2 SVGEGT. The length of the CDR3 is 14 residues. The DNA of the CDR3 is TGTGCCGGCAGTTACGGAGGGGAGAATCATCCCCAGCATTTT. Its protein is CAGSYGGENHPQHF.

This clone is termed medium-sized. V is TRBV5-6 and J is TRBJ1-6; D gene ambiguous. Trimming cost V 4 bases and J 6 bases, with 8 bases left between them. The germline V gene encodes CDR1 SGHDT and CDR2 YYEEEE. The CDR3 totals 13 residues. In nucleotides, the CDR3 is TGTGCCAGCAGCCCTAACCGTAATTCACCCCTCCACTTT. It encodes CASSPNRNSPLHF. Filled out from reference TRBV5-6 and TRBJ1-6, the complete variable domain reads DAGVTQSPTHLIKTRGQQVTLRCSPKSGHDTVSWYQQALGQGPQFIFQYYEEEERQRGNFPDRFSGHQFPNYSSELNVNALLLGDSALYLCASSPNRNSPLHFGNGTRLTVT.